The 13 T cell receptor beta chains below come from one sample, sequenced in a study of monozygotic twins with inflammatory bowel disease. From its re-call of the 5' RACE reads, TCRdb lists each CDR3 protein once, without DNA. Its table records a few hundred thousand distinct CDR3 sequences. Sequenced input: blood. Receptor source: a human donor with ulcerative colitis or Crohn's disease, or a healthy co-twin of an affected twin (not recorded which).

The chain employs TRBV29-1 and TRBJ2-2; checking the TCRdb D call of TRBD1 is not possible without DNA. CDR3 length equals 15 residues. Germline V CDR1 and CDR2: SQVTM, ANQGSEA. The CDR3: CSVATGGAGTGELFF.

The chain has TRBV2 and TRBJ2-3. The CDR3 totals 14 residues. Germline values: CDR1 SNHLY, CDR2 FYNNEI. CDR3 amino acids: CASVMDVGADTQYF.

V gene TRBV6-1 combines with J gene TRBJ1-5; as DNA is missing, the TRBD1 call by TCRdb cannot be tested. This CDR3 contains 15 residues. Germline CDR1 is MNHNS and CDR2 is SASEGT. This chain's CDR3 is CASIRGQGKDQPQHF.

The V gene is TRBV7-9, the J gene TRBJ1-4. CDR1 is SEHNR and CDR2 is FQNEAQ in the germline V gene (reference sequence). The CDR3 consists of 16 residues. CDR3 amino acids: CASSLSMAGNREKLFF.

The rearrangement links TRBV5-1 to TRBJ2-2; the D call of TRBD1 rests on TCRdb alone, since no DNA is present to check it. This CDR3 has 16 residues. CDR1 is SGHRS, CDR2 YFSETQ, per germline. The CDR3 spells CASSSRTWSNTGELFF.

V and J are TRBV11-2 and TRBJ1-1; without DNA, the TCRdb call of TRBD1 cannot be checked. Germline V CDR1 and CDR2: SGHAT, FQNNGV. The CDR3 sequence is 15 residues long. The CDR3 sequence: CASSLEWGEDTEAFF.

The J gene is TRBJ2-3, the V gene TRBV6-5; the TCRdb D gene call, TRBD1, has no DNA to confirm it. The CDR3 consists of 18 residues. Germline V gene lookup returns CDR1 MNHEY and CDR2 SVGAGI. The CDR3 spells CASSYSDETGGDGDTQYF.

The rearrangement uses TRBV27 and TRBJ2-1; the D call from TCRdb, TRBD1, cannot be confirmed without DNA. CDR1 is MNHEY, CDR2 SMNVEV, per germline (reference sequence). The CDR3 consists of 15 residues. The CDR3: CASSLSGQGFDEQFF.

V is TRBV7-9 and J is TRBJ2-1; TCRdb calls TRBD1, which cannot be checked without DNA. Germline lookup yields CDR1 SEHNR and CDR2 FQNEAQ (reference sequence). This CDR3 comprises 15 residues. CDR3 loop: CASSHPGQGLNEQFF.

The V call is TRBV12-3 or TRBV12-4, the J call TRBJ1-5; TCRdb's D call, TRBD1, is unchecked because there is no DNA. The CDR3 totals 15 residues. This chain's CDR3 is CASSAWTGGGQPQHF.

V gene TRBV6-1 combines with J gene TRBJ2-2; the D call of TRBD1 rests on TCRdb alone, since no DNA is present to check it. This CDR3 is 15 amino acids long. From germline, CDR1 is MNHNS and CDR2 SASEGT. CDR3 residues: CASSRTEVNTGELFF.

The chain joins TRBV24-1 to TRBJ2-3; TCRdb outputs TRBD1, but without DNA this stays unchecked. The CDR3 is 17 residues long. The germline gives CDR1 KGHDR, CDR2 SFDVKD. CDR3 sequence: CATSGLPGQGIPDTQYF.

V is TRBV5-1 and J is TRBJ2-3; TCRdb returns TRBD1, unconfirmable since there is no DNA. Germline CDR1 is SGHRS and CDR2 is YFSETQ. This CDR3 spans 16 amino acids. The CDR3 here is CASSGFTGDRADTQYF.